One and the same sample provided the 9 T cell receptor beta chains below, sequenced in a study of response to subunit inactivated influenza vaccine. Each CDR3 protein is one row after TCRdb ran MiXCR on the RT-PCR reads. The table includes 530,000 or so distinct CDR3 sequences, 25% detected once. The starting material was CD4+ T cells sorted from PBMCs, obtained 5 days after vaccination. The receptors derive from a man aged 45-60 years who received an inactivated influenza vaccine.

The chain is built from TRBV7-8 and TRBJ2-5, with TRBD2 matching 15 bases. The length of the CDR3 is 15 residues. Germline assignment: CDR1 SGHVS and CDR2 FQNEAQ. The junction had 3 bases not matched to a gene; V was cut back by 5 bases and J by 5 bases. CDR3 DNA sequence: TGTGCCAGCAGCACCGGGACTAGCGGGAGGGAGACCCAGTACTTC. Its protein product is CASSTGTSGRETQYF.

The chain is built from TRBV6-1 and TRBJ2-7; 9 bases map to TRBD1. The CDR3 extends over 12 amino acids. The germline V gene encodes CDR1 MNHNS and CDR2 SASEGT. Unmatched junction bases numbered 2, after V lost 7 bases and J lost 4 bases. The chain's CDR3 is CASTGQGYEQYF. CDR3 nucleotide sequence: TGTGCCAGCACGGGACAGGGTTACGAGCAGTACTTC.

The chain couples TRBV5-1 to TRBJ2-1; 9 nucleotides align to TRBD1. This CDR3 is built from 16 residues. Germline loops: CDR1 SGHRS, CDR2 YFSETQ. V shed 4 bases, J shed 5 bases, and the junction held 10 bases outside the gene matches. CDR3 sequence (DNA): TGCGCCAGCAGCGCTACCGGGACAGGGCAAGACAATGAGCAGTTCTTC. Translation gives CASSATGTGQDNEQFF.

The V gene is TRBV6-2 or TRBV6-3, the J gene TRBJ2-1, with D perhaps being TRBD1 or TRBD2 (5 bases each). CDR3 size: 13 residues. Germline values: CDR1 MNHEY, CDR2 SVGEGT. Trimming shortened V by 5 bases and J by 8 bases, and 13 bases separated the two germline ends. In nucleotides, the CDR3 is TGTGCCAGCAGTCACGACTGGGACGATGAGCAGTTCTTC. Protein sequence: CASSHDWDDEQFF.

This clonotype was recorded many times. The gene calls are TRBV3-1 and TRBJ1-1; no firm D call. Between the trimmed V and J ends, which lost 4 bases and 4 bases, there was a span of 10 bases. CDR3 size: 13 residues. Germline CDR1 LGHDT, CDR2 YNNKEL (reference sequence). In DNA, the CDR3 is TGTGCCAGCAGCCCAACATGGGGCACTGAAGCTTTCTTT. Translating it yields CASSPTWGTEAFF.

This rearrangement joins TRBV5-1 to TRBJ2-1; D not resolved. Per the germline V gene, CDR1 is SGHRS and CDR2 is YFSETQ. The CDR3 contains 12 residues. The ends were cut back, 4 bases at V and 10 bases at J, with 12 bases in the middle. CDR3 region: CASSATSIEQFF. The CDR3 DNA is TGCGCCAGCAGCGCCACTTCGATCGAGCAGTTCTTC.

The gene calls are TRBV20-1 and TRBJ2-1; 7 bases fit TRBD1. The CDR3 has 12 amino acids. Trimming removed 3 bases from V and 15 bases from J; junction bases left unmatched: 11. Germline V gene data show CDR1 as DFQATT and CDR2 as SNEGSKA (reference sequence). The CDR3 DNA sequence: TGCAGTGCTAGTCCGGGACAGAGGAAATCGTTCTTC. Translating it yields CSASPGQRKSFF.

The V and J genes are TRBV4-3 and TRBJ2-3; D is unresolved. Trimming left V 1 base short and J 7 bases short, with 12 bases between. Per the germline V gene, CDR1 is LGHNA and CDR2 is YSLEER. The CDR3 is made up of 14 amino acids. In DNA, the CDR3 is TGCGCCAGCAGCCAAGGGCAGTCGAGGAATACGCAGTATTTT. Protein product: CASSQGQSRNTQYF.

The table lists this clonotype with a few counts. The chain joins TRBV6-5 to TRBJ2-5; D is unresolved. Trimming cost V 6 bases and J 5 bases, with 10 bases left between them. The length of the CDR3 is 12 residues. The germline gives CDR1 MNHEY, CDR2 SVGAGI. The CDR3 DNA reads TGTGCCAGCAGCCGGATACGTGAGACCCAGTACTTC. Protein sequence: CASSRIRETQYF.